The rows below give T cell receptor beta chains drawn from one sample of a study of cytomegalovirus exposure and HLA in healthy donors. Clones were sequenced by immunoSEQ multiplex PCR, and TCRdb holds only the in-frame ones, with some missing. This table has approximately 82,000 clones, over 9% appearing once. Sequencing was performed on PBMCs. The receptors originated from a man between 60 and 75 years old in good health and CMV-seropositive. Both conserved end residues are part of each CDR3. The D gene is left open where the match is weak. Rows give clone size only sometimes, using once, few, many, or a class for an expanded clone.

d_call	v_call	j_call	clone_size	cdr3_aa	cdr3_nt
TRBD2	TRBV10-2	TRBJ2-3	few	CASTSGGSTDTQYF	TGCGCCAGCACTAGCGGGGGGAGCACAGATACGCAGTATTTT
TRBD2	TRBV27	TRBJ2-3	.	CASSLGLAGRSAIGTDTQYF	TGTGCCAGCAGTTTAGGGCTAGCGGGACGTTCTGCTATTGGCACAGATACGCAGTATTTT
.	TRBV6-5	TRBJ1-1	few	CASSSPGKGRTEAFF	TGTGCCAGCAGTTCCCCCGGGAAAGGGCGCACTGAAGCTTTCTTT
.	TRBV6-6	TRBJ1-5	many	CASSIGTQGQPQHF	TGTGCCAGCAGTATCGGGACTCAGGGACAGCCCCAGCATTTT
.	TRBV10-3	TRBJ2-7	few	CAINEAGEQYF	TGTGCCATCAATGAGGCCGGCGAGCAGTACTTC
.	TRBV28	TRBJ2-3	.	CASSVIQAVDTQYF	TGTGCCAGCAGTGTAATACAGGCCGTAGATACGCAGTATTTT
TRBD2	TRBV5-6	TRBJ2-5	.	CASSIYSGTFETQYF	TGTGCCAGCAGCATTTATAGCGGGACCTTTGAGACCCAGTACTTC
.	TRBV5-4	TRBJ1-4	.	CASSLDTGANEKLFF	TGTGCCAGCAGCTTGGATACAGGTGCTAATGAAAAACTGTTTTTT
TRBD2	TRBV7-8	TRBJ2-2	.	CASSIPGLAANTGELFF	TGTGCCAGCAGCATACCGGGACTAGCGGCGAACACCGGGGAGCTGTTTTTT
.	TRBV2	TRBJ1-2	.	CASSDTVDYGYTF	TGTGCCAGCAGTGACACAGTCGACTATGGCTACACCTTC
.	TRBV19	TRBJ2-3	few	CASSAHEDTQYF	TGTGCCAGTAGTGCCCATGAGGATACGCAGTATTTT
TRBD1	TRBV5-4	TRBJ1-1	.	CASSARQGARAEAFF	TGTGCCAGCAGCGCACGACAGGGGGCGAGGGCTGAAGCTTTCTTT
TRBD2	TRBV28	TRBJ2-3	.	CASSFYSSGGALVADTQYF	TGTGCCAGCAGTTTCTACTCTAGCGGGGGGGCTCTCGTGGCAGATACGCAGTATTTT
TRBD1	TRBV20-1	TRBJ1-1	.	CSEGGGQEAFF	TGCAGCGAAGGGGGCGGACAAGAAGCTTTCTTT
.	TRBV5-1	TRBJ1-4	.	CASSLDAGPDEKLFF	TGCGCCAGCAGCTTGGATGCGGGACCCGATGAAAAACTGTTTTTT
TRBD1	TRBV19	TRBJ2-2	few	CATGQGGNTGELFF	TGTGCCACTGGACAGGGCGGGAACACCGGGGAGCTGTTTTTT
.	TRBV28	TRBJ1-5	few	CASRPAGARQPQHF	TGTGCCAGCAGACCCGCGGGGGCGCGTCAGCCCCAGCATTTT
.	TRBV11-2	TRBJ1-1	few	CASSIGLDRPVRAFF	TGTGCCAGCAGCATCGGACTGGACAGACCGGTGAGGGCTTTCTTT
TRBD1	TRBV5-1	TRBJ2-5	few	CASSLSPLGTGEQETQYF	TGCGCCAGCAGCTTATCCCCCCTGGGGACAGGGGAGCAAGAGACCCAGTACTTC
TRBD1	TRBV6-1	TRBJ1-2	few	CASRMTLGPGGGYTF	TGTGCCAGCAGGATGACGTTAGGGCCAGGGGGAGGCTACACCTTC
.	TRBV5-6	TRBJ2-5	few	CASSRDNQETQYF	TGTGCCAGCAGCCGAGACAACCAAGAGACCCAGTACTTC
.	TRBV28	TRBJ1-5	few	CAISPRGRNQPQHF	TGTGCCATCTCCCCCAGAGGTCGCAATCAGCCCCAGCATTTT
.	TRBV19	TRBJ2-1	few	CASSIDREINEQFF	TGTGCCAGTAGTATAGATCGGGAGATCAACGAGCAGTTCTTC
.	TRBV9	TRBJ2-2	.	CASSVAANTGELFF	TGTGCCAGCAGCGTAGCGGCGAACACCGGGGAGCTGTTTTTT
TRBD1	TRBV28	TRBJ2-6	few	CASSPDRGSGANVLTF	TGTGCCAGCAGCCCGGACAGGGGCTCTGGGGCCAACGTCCTGACTTTC
TRBD1	TRBV7-9	TRBJ2-1	.	CASSPGQGGRIEQFF	TGTGCCAGCAGCCCGGGACAGGGGGGTAGGATTGAGCAGTTCTTC
.	TRBV6-1	TRBJ1-5	.	CASSDGGQPQHF	TGTGCCAGCAGTGATGGGGGGCAGCCCCAGCATTTT
TRBD1	TRBV11-2	TRBJ1-5	.	CASSSTGTGGNQPQHF	TGTGCCAGCAGCTCTACCGGGACAGGGGGCAATCAGCCCCAGCATTTT
.	TRBV28	TRBJ2-7	.	CASSFRPGDEQYF	TGTGCCAGCAGTTTTCGCCCGGGAGACGAGCAGTACTTC
TRBD1	TRBV7-9	TRBJ1-2	few	CASSPSEGAIYGYTF	TGTGCCAGCAGCCCCTCGGAGGGGGCCATCTATGGCTACACCTTC
TRBD1	TRBV5-1	TRBJ2-1	.	CASSQGQGADEQFF	TGCGCCAGCAGCCAGGGACAGGGGGCGGATGAGCAGTTCTTC
TRBD2	TRBV10-3	TRBJ2-2	.	CAIRRGLAGAERELFF	TGTGCCATCAGACGGGGACTAGCGGGGGCCGAGAGGGAGCTGTTTTTT
.	TRBV4-1	TRBJ2-1	many	CASSQEGRSSYNEQFF	TGCGCCAGCAGCCAAGAAGGTCGGAGCTCCTACAATGAGCAGTTCTTC
.	TRBV19	TRBJ1-1	.	CASRRGTTEAFF	TGTGCCAGTAGAAGAGGCACGACTGAAGCTTTCTTT
.	TRBV7-9	TRBJ2-2	.	CASSLGPASGGELFF	TGTGCCAGCAGCTTAGGTCCTGCTTCGGGCGGGGAGCTGTTTTTT
TRBD1	TRBV19	TRBJ1-5	many	CASRTGQGNQPQHF	TGTGCCAGTAGAACGGGACAGGGCAATCAGCCCCAGCATTTT
.	TRBV28	TRBJ2-2	.	CASGEVALNTGELFF	TGTGCCAGCGGGGAGGTAGCGCTTAACACCGGGGAGCTGTTTTTT
TRBD2	TRBV29-1	TRBJ2-2	.	CSAGTSGGGTGELFF	TGCAGCGCCGGGACTAGCGGGGGGGGAACCGGGGAGCTGTTTTTT
.	TRBV29-1	TRBJ2-1	few	CSVEGSSLDNEQFF	TGCAGCGTTGAGGGCAGCAGTCTTGATAATGAGCAGTTCTTC
.	TRBV5-4	TRBJ2-5	few	CASSLTGTKETQYF	TGTGCCAGCAGCCTTACCGGGACAAAGGAGACCCAGTACTTC
TRBD1	TRBV5-1	TRBJ2-5	.	CASSLTGQGGETQYF	TGCGCCAGCAGCTTGACCGGACAGGGTGGAGAGACCCAGTACTTC
TRBD2	TRBV6-1	TRBJ2-7	.	CASSESGGSSYEQYF	TGTGCCAGCAGTGAGAGCGGGGGAAGCTCCTACGAGCAGTACTTC
.	TRBV7-9	TRBJ2-2	.	CASSLIEAGELFF	TGTGCCAGCAGCTTAATTGAGGCCGGGGAGCTGTTTTTT
.	TRBV5-8	TRBJ2-3	.	CASSWGGGRTDTQYF	TGTGCCAGCAGCTGGGGGGGCGGGCGCACAGATACGCAGTATTTT
.	TRBV29-1	TRBJ1-1	few	CSVDRAGNTEAFF	TGCAGCGTTGACAGGGCCGGGAACACTGAAGCTTTCTTT
TRBD2	TRBV2	TRBJ2-5	few	CASSGPKGASGGRETQYF	TGTGCCAGCAGTGGCCCCAAGGGGGCTAGCGGGGGAAGAGAGACCCAGTACTTC
.	TRBV4-2	TRBJ2-2	.	CASTPGLNTGELFF	TGTGCCAGCACCCCCGGACTGAACACCGGGGAGCTGTTTTTT
.	TRBV28	TRBJ1-6	few	CASSPQGRGISPLHF	TGTGCCAGCAGCCCCCAGGGTAGGGGAATCTCACCCCTCCACTTT
.	TRBV19	TRBJ2-5	few	CASTVSGRMYQETQYF	TGTGCCAGTACGGTGTCAGGAAGAATGTACCAAGAGACCCAGTACTTC
.	TRBV5-4	TRBJ1-1	few	CASSFSGNTEAFF	TGTGCCAGCAGCTTCAGTGGCAACACTGAAGCTTTCTTT
TRBD1	TRBV28	TRBJ2-7	.	CASSLIDRGLSEQYF	TGTGCCAGCAGTTTAATTGACAGGGGATTGAGCGAGCAGTACTTC
TRBD2	TRBV5-4	TRBJ2-1	few	CASSLLWGLEYNEQFF	TGTGCCAGCAGCTTGTTGTGGGGACTAGAGTACAATGAGCAGTTCTTC
TRBD1	TRBV11-3	TRBJ2-1	few	CASSPGTGSEQFF	TGTGCCAGCAGCCCTGGGACAGGGAGTGAGCAGTTCTTC
.	TRBV10-2	TRBJ1-5	.	CASSDPTVGVYSNQPQHF	TGCGCCAGCAGTGACCCGACGGTGGGCGTATATAGCAATCAGCCCCAGCATTTT
TRBD2	TRBV2	TRBJ2-2	.	CASSQIGLAGGTNTGELFF	TGTGCCAGCAGTCAAATAGGACTAGCGGGGGGGACGAACACCGGGGAGCTGTTTTTT
TRBD2	TRBV9	TRBJ2-2	.	CASSARERELVGELFF	TGTGCCAGCAGCGCAAGGGAGCGGGAGCTTGTAGGGGAGCTGTTTTTT
.	TRBV5-6	TRBJ1-1	few	CASSFDVVVGGMNTEAFF	TGTGCCAGCAGTTTCGACGTGGTAGTGGGGGGGATGAACACTGAAGCTTTCTTT